This is a list of T cell receptor beta chains from one sample in a study of blood T cell repertoires in COVID-19. Some clones are missing from TCRdb's copy, which holds only in-frame ones; the method was immunoSEQ multiplex PCR. The sample records more than 200,000 clones, 65% to 90% being singletons. The sample comprised peripheral blood. Receptor source: a man aged 50 to 59 with acute or convalescent COVID-19. Each CDR3 is given with its conserved first and last residue. A D gene is named only where the DNA matches it firmly. Size values are once, few and many counts, or a class for expanded clones, and some rows have none.

J gene: TRBJ1-5
clone size: -
D gene: -
V gene: TRBV2
CDR3 DNA: TGTGCCAGCAGCGGACAGCTCCATAGCAATCAGCCCCAGCATTTT
CDR3 protein: CASSGQLHSNQPQHF

J gene: TRBJ2-1
clone size: -
D gene: -
V gene: TRBV27
CDR3 DNA: TGTGCCAGCACCGCGGACTATAGCTCCTACAATGAGCAGTTCTTC
CDR3 protein: CASTADYSSYNEQFF

J gene: TRBJ1-5
clone size: -
D gene: TRBD1
V gene: TRBV6-1
CDR3 DNA: TGTGCCAGCAGTGCCCCAGGGGGCTATAGCAATCAGCCCCAGCATTTT
CDR3 protein: CASSAPGGYSNQPQHF

J gene: TRBJ1-5
clone size: -
D gene: -
V gene: TRBV6-5
CDR3 DNA: TGTGCCAGCCAAGGACAGCTTTATAGCAATCAGCCCCAGCATTTT
CDR3 protein: CASQGQLYSNQPQHF

J gene: TRBJ1-5
clone size: -
D gene: -
V gene: TRBV2
CDR3 DNA: TGTGCCAGCAGTCAACTAACGGGGGTCCAGCATTTT
CDR3 protein: CASSQLTGVQHF

J gene: TRBJ1-4
clone size: -
D gene: -
V gene: TRBV14
CDR3 DNA: TGTGCCAGCAGCCAGTCACTCCGGGGGGGCCGTGGTGAAAAACTGTTTTTT
CDR3 protein: CASSQSLRGGRGEKLFF

J gene: TRBJ2-1
clone size: -
D gene: -
V gene: TRBV6-1
CDR3 DNA: TGTGCCAGCAGTGAAGCAGGGGCTCTGCTCTTC
CDR3 protein: CASSEAGALLF

J gene: TRBJ2-1
clone size: -
D gene: TRBD1
V gene: TRBV7-3
CDR3 DNA: TGTGCCAGCAGCTTAAGGTGGGACAGGCTCTCCAATGAGCAGTTCTTC
CDR3 protein: CASSLRWDRLSNEQFF

J gene: TRBJ2-2
clone size: -
D gene: -
V gene: TRBV24-1
CDR3 DNA: TGTGCCACCAGTGATAACACAGGGACCACCGGGGAGCTGTTTTTT
CDR3 protein: CATSDNTGTTGELFF

J gene: TRBJ2-3
clone size: -
D gene: TRBD2
V gene: TRBV4-1
CDR3 DNA: TGCGCCAGCAGCCACGTTACCCGGACTAGCGGGACCACAGATACGCAGTATTTT
CDR3 protein: CASSHVTRTSGTTDTQYF

J gene: TRBJ1-1
clone size: -
D gene: -
V gene: TRBV6-5
CDR3 DNA: TGTGCCAGCAGGGCACAGGGTGGGACTGAAGCTTTCTTT
CDR3 protein: CASRAQGGTEAFF

J gene: TRBJ2-7
clone size: once
D gene: TRBD1
V gene: TRBV29-1
CDR3 DNA: TGCAGCGTTACAACAGGGGGCGCGGGTTTTAGGGAGCAGTACTTC
CDR3 protein: CSVTTGGAGFREQYF

J gene: TRBJ2-3
clone size: few
D gene: -
V gene: TRBV4-1
CDR3 DNA: TGCGCCAGCAGACAAGTAGTGGGGGCATGGGATACGCAGTATTTT
CDR3 protein: CASRQVVGAWDTQYF

J gene: TRBJ2-2
clone size: once
D gene: -
V gene: TRBV5-1
CDR3 DNA: TGCGCCAGCAGCCCCGGGGTGCCGAACACCGGGGAGCTGTTTTTT
CDR3 protein: CASSPGVPNTGELFF

J gene: TRBJ2-1
clone size: -
D gene: -
V gene: TRBV27
CDR3 DNA: TGTGCCAGCAGAAGGCAGGTCAGCTCCTACAATGAGCAGTTCTTC
CDR3 protein: CASRRQVSSYNEQFF

J gene: TRBJ1-2
clone size: once
D gene: -
V gene: TRBV25-1
CDR3 DNA: TGTGCCAGCAGTGGGCCAGGAAGTCTCGCTAACTATGGCTACACCTTC
CDR3 protein: CASSGPGSLANYGYTF

J gene: TRBJ1-2
clone size: -
D gene: TRBD1
V gene: TRBV19
CDR3 DNA: TGTGCCAGTAGTATAGTTGGACAGGGGAGCTATGGCTACACCTTC
CDR3 protein: CASSIVGQGSYGYTF

J gene: TRBJ1-2
clone size: -
D gene: TRBD1
V gene: TRBV18
CDR3 DNA: TGTGCCAGCTCACCCTTAAATAACAGGGGCGCTAACTATGGCTACACCTTC
CDR3 protein: CASSPLNNRGANYGYTF

J gene: TRBJ1-2
clone size: -
D gene: TRBD1
V gene: TRBV6-6
CDR3 DNA: TGTGCCAGCAGTTTTTCCGGACAGGGGGCTTTACATGGCTACACCTTC
CDR3 protein: CASSFSGQGALHGYTF

J gene: TRBJ1-6
clone size: -
D gene: -
V gene: TRBV27
CDR3 DNA: TGTGCCAGCAGTTTAAAGGGGCCAGCCTATAATTCACCCCTCCACTTT
CDR3 protein: CASSLKGPAYNSPLHF

J gene: TRBJ2-7
clone size: -
D gene: -
V gene: TRBV25-1
CDR3 DNA: TGTGCCAGCAGTGGGGGAGCGACCGAGCAGTACTTC
CDR3 protein: CASSGGATEQYF

J gene: TRBJ2-1
clone size: -
D gene: -
V gene: TRBV7-3
CDR3 DNA: TGTGCCAGCAGTAACCGGACTGTCGGGGAGCAGTTCTTC
CDR3 protein: CASSNRTVGEQFF

J gene: TRBJ2-1
clone size: -
D gene: TRBD1
V gene: TRBV9
CDR3 DNA: TGTGCCAGCAGCGTAAGGGACAGCTCCTACAATGAGCAGTTCTTC
CDR3 protein: CASSVRDSSYNEQFF

J gene: TRBJ1-5
clone size: -
D gene: -
V gene: TRBV6-5
CDR3 DNA: TGTGCCAGTGAATTGGGTGGGACTCTCAATCAGCCCCAGCATTTT
CDR3 protein: CASELGGTLNQPQHF

J gene: TRBJ1-2
clone size: -
D gene: -
V gene: TRBV18
CDR3 DNA: TGTGCCAGCTCACCAGGGCCCTTTAACTATGGCTACACCTTC
CDR3 protein: CASSPGPFNYGYTF

J gene: TRBJ2-3
clone size: -
D gene: -
V gene: TRBV18
CDR3 DNA: TGTGCCAGCTCACCAGGTAGCGCAGATACGCAGTATTTT
CDR3 protein: CASSPGSADTQYF

J gene: TRBJ1-6
clone size: -
D gene: TRBD1
V gene: TRBV7-2
CDR3 DNA: TGTGCCAGCAGTCTCCTGACAGGGTGGAATTCACCCCTCCACTTT
CDR3 protein: CASSLLTGWNSPLHF

J gene: TRBJ1-1
clone size: -
D gene: -
V gene: TRBV18
CDR3 DNA: TGTGCCAGCTCACCCGTTTACAGGGCTATGAACACTGAAGCTTTCTTT
CDR3 protein: CASSPVYRAMNTEAFF

J gene: TRBJ2-7
clone size: -
D gene: -
V gene: TRBV18
CDR3 DNA: TGTGCCAGCTCACCAGACAGCAGCTCCTACGAGCAGTACTTC
CDR3 protein: CASSPDSSSYEQYF

J gene: TRBJ2-6
clone size: -
D gene: TRBD1
V gene: TRBV11-3
CDR3 DNA: TGTGCCAGCAGCTCCCACCCCGGGACAGGGCCACCTTCTGGGGCCAACGTCCTGACTTTC
CDR3 protein: CASSSHPGTGPPSGANVLTF